Listed below are T cell receptor beta chains from one sample, sequenced in a study of identical twins. MiXCR, run by TCRdb on the 5' RACE reads, gives a single entry per CDR3 protein. The sample carries fewer than 550,000 distinct CDR3 sequences, roughly an eighth recorded once. These data were also filed under a second study, of yellow fever vaccine responses in identical twins.

Input material: CD4+ T cells sorted from blood. The receptors come from a young woman in good health. The CDR3 runs from the conserved cysteine through the conserved F or W. D genes are given only for firm matches. Clone size appears in some rows only: once, few, many, or a class for an expanded clone.

cdr3_nt cdr3_aa j_call clone_size v_call d_call
TGTGCCAGCAGCTTAGCGGGGACTAGCCTTTACGAGCAGTACTTC CASSLAGTSLYEQYF TRBJ2-7 . TRBV7-3 TRBD2
TGCGCCAGCAGCCAAGACTATTTTACCGATGAGCAGTTCTTC CASSQDYFTDEQFF TRBJ2-1 many TRBV4-3 .
TGTGCCAGCAGTAAAGCCCCGGGACAGACTCTCTACGAGCAGTACTTC CASSKAPGQTLYEQYF TRBJ2-7 . TRBV6-2/TRBV6-3 TRBD1
TGTGCCTGGACCTCGACAGGGAACTACGAGCAGTACTTC CAWTSTGNYEQYF TRBJ2-7 . TRBV30 TRBD1
TGCAGTGCCGGAGGGGACAGGGGCAACGAGCAGTACTTC CSAGGDRGNEQYF TRBJ2-7 . TRBV20-1 TRBD1
TGTGCCAGCAGTTCCATACAGGGGGGAAGGGGCTACGAGCAGTACTTC CASSSIQGGRGYEQYF TRBJ2-7 . TRBV11-2 TRBD1
TGTGCCACCAGGGGAGGGGGAGCTGGAAACACCATATATTTT CATRGGGAGNTIYF TRBJ1-3 many TRBV15 .
TGTGCCACCAGCAGAGAGGGGCTAGGACCCGGCAATCAGCCCCAGCATTTT CATSREGLGPGNQPQHF TRBJ1-5 . TRBV15 .
TGTGCCAGCAGACCGACTAGCGCGGGGAACATTCAGTACTTC CASRPTSAGNIQYF TRBJ2-4 few TRBV7-8 TRBD2
TGCGCCAGCAGCTTCCCGGGACAGGGAACCGAGCAGTACTTC CASSFPGQGTEQYF TRBJ2-7 few TRBV5-1 TRBD1
TGTGCCAGCAGCTTAGGGGGGAACTTCGGAGGGAGGGCCCTCGAGCAGTACTTC CASSLGGNFGGRALEQYF TRBJ2-7 few TRBV11-2 TRBD2
TGTGCCAGCAGCGACCGACTAGCGGGAGATGATGAGCAGTTCTTC CASSDRLAGDDEQFF TRBJ2-1 . TRBV6-1 TRBD2
TGTGCCAGCAGAAATGGGGGGGCGAATGAGCAGTTCTTC CASRNGGANEQFF TRBJ2-1 few TRBV14 .
TGTGCCAGCAGCGTAGGGACAGGGTATAATTCACCCCTCCACTTT CASSVGTGYNSPLHF TRBJ1-6 few TRBV9 TRBD1
TGTGCCAGCAGCTTGGCGGACAGGTACCAGCCCCAGCATTTT CASSLADRYQPQHF TRBJ1-5 . TRBV5-6 TRBD1
TGTGCCAACGCGGACAGCTTTTACTATGGCTACACCTTC CANADSFYYGYTF TRBJ1-2 many TRBV12-3/TRBV12-4 .
TGCGCCAGCAGCCAAGATCCCCGGAGTAATGAGCAGTTCTTC CASSQDPRSNEQFF TRBJ2-1 few TRBV4-3 .
TGTGCCAGCAGTCACCCCATAAAGGCGGGAGGTAGAAACACCGGGGAGCTGTTTTTT CASSHPIKAGGRNTGELFF TRBJ2-2 . TRBV6-2/TRBV6-3 TRBD2
TGCGCCAGCAGCTTGGCTAGTATCTTGGCCAATGAGCAGTTCTTC CASSLASILANEQFF TRBJ2-1 many TRBV5-1 .
TGTGCCAGCAGCTTGGTCTCAGGAAAGAACTACGAGCAGTACTTC CASSLVSGKNYEQYF TRBJ2-7 . TRBV5-6 .
TGTGCCAGCACCACGGCCGGGACTAGCGGGGGTGAGACCCAGTACTTC CASTTAGTSGGETQYF TRBJ2-5 . TRBV6-1 TRBD2
TGTGCCAGCAGCGAAGGGACTAGCGGCTACAATGAGCAGTTCTTC CASSEGTSGYNEQFF TRBJ2-1 many TRBV12-3/TRBV12-4 TRBD2
TGTGCCATCAGTTCGACAGGCGCCGGTCGGTACACCTTC CAISSTGAGRYTF TRBJ1-2 . TRBV10-3 .
TGCAGCGTTGAAGGGGGGACGGGTGGAGGCTACACCTTC CSVEGGTGGGYTF TRBJ1-2 many TRBV29-1 .
TGCAGTGCTAGAGAAGTGGGGCTCGGCCCAGGGACCCAGTACTTC CSAREVGLGPGTQYF TRBJ2-5 few TRBV20-1 .
TGTGCCACCAGCCTACGGACAGGGTACGAGCAGTACTTC CATSLRTGYEQYF TRBJ2-7 . TRBV15 TRBD1
TGCAGCGTTGAAGATCTCACGAACACTGAAGCTTTCTTT CSVEDLTNTEAFF TRBJ1-1 . TRBV29-1 .
TGTGCCAGCAGTCTTCGGACAGGCCGCTACAATGAGCAGTTCTTC CASSLRTGRYNEQFF TRBJ2-1 many TRBV6-1 TRBD1
TGTGCCAGCAGCTCTCATAGCGGGAGAAGCTCCTACGAGCAGTACTTC CASSSHSGRSSYEQYF TRBJ2-7 . TRBV11-2 TRBD2
TGTGCCAGCACCCAAAGGGGCAGGCCGAGGGGTACGCAGTATTTT CASTQRGRPRGTQYF TRBJ2-3 many TRBV27 .
TGCAGTGCTAGAGGTACTAGCGGGAGAATCGGGGAGACCCAGTACTTC CSARGTSGRIGETQYF TRBJ2-5 . TRBV20-1 TRBD2
TGCAGTGCTAGAAAGAGGAGTCGCTACGAGCAGTACTTC CSARKRSRYEQYF TRBJ2-7 . TRBV20-1 .
TGCAGTGCTAGACGACTAGCGGGAGCGGTCGGGGAGCTGTTTTTT CSARRLAGAVGELFF TRBJ2-2 . TRBV20-1 TRBD2
TGTGGTGCCTCGACTGGAAACACCATATATTTT CGASTGNTIYF TRBJ1-3 many TRBV3-1 .
TGTGCCAGCAGTCCTTCTACAGGGGGCTATGGCTACACCTTC CASSPSTGGYGYTF TRBJ1-2 many TRBV27 TRBD1
TGCGCCAGCAGCTCTATTCCAGGGACGAACACTGAAGCTTTCTTT CASSSIPGTNTEAFF TRBJ1-1 . TRBV5-1 .
TGTGCCAGCAGCCCCAGGACGGGGAAAGAGACCCAGTACTTC CASSPRTGKETQYF TRBJ2-5 many TRBV7-2 .
TGTGCCAGCAGTGAATCAGAGCGGGGCCCGGTCTTC CASSESERGPVF TRBJ2-1 . TRBV2 TRBD2
TGTGCCAGCAGCCAAGGCTTGGGGGGCCGGGATGAGCAGTTCTTC CASSQGLGGRDEQFF TRBJ2-1 once TRBV3-1 .
TGCAGCGTTGGGGGAACGGAACTAGGAGGGACCTACAATGAGCAGTTCTTC CSVGGTELGGTYNEQFF TRBJ2-1 many TRBV29-1 .
TGTGCCAGCAGCTTTTACATAAACAGGGCCAGATTCAATGAGCAGTTCTTC CASSFYINRARFNEQFF TRBJ2-1 few TRBV12-3/TRBV12-4 .
TGCGCCAGCAGGAGACAGGGGTGGCCCTACGAGCAGTACTTC CASRRQGWPYEQYF TRBJ2-7 . TRBV23-1 TRBD1
TGTGCCAGCAGCTCGACCGGGACAGGGTCCAATGAGCAGTTCTTC CASSSTGTGSNEQFF TRBJ2-1 few TRBV7-9 TRBD1